What follows are 19 T cell receptor beta chains derived from one specimen sequenced in a study of cytomegalovirus exposure and HLA in healthy donors. Use of 60 Vbeta and 13 Jbeta primers characterized the PCR. Generated by immunoSEQ multiplex PCR, the TCRdb table keeps only in-frame clones and is missing some. This table lists around 150,000 clones. Sequencing input: PBMCs. All receptors come from a woman aged 55-70 years in good health and CMV-seronegative.

V is TRBV7-9 and J is TRBJ2-2, with 10 bases matching TRBD1. The V and J ends lost 5 bases and 4 bases, in that order; junction bases with no gene match: 4. The CDR3 sequence is 15 residues long. Germline V gives CDR1 SEHNR, CDR2 FQNEAQ (reference sequence). The CDR3 protein is CASSTGDRGTGELFF. CDR3 in DNA: TGTGCCAGCAGCACCGGGGACAGGGGCACCGGGGAGCTGTTTTTT. Looking up the rest from reference TRBV7-9 and TRBJ2-2 gives the full variable domain: DTGVSQNPRHKITKRGQNVTFRCDPISEHNRLYWYRQTLGQGPEFLTYFQNEAQLEKSRLLSDRFSAERPKGSFSTLEIQRTEQGDSAMYLCASSTGDRGTGELFFGEGSRLTVL.

V usage is TRBV10-3 and J usage is TRBJ2-7; 8 nucleotides agree with TRBD2. The germline V gene encodes CDR1 ENHRY and CDR2 SYGVKD. The CDR3 has 14 amino acids. After removal of 4 bases from V and 3 bases from J, the junction contained 5 bases not matched to a gene. CDR3 amino acids: CAISAGLGDYEQYF. CDR3 sequence (DNA): TGTGCCATCAGTGCGGGACTAGGGGACTACGAGCAGTACTTC.

The chain links TRBV6-5 to TRBJ2-7, with TRBD1 matching over 8 bases. CDR1 is MNHEY, CDR2 SVGAGI, per germline. The CDR3 has 14 amino acids. Unmatched junction bases numbered 3, after V lost 3 bases and J lost 2 bases. CDR3 sequence: CASSYAGGAYEQYF. The DNA for the CDR3 is TGTGCCAGCAGTTATGCAGGGGGCGCCTACGAGCAGTACTTC.

V usage is TRBV18 and J usage is TRBJ1-6; D unresolved. In germline, CDR1 is KGHSH, CDR2 LQKENI. The CDR3 runs to 16 residues. Trimming shortened V by 5 bases and J by 9 bases, and 20 bases separated the two germline ends. As DNA, the CDR3 is TGTGCCAGCTCATCACTTGGGGAGCCCGGGAGTTCACCCCTCCACTTT. It translates to CASSSLGEPGSSPLHF.

This rearrangement joins TRBV27 to TRBJ2-7; D might be TRBD2 (5 bases). The CDR3 contains 14 residues. Germline assignment: CDR1 MNHEY and CDR2 SMNVEV (reference sequence). The ends were cut back, 2 bases at V and 3 bases at J, with 11 bases in the middle. CDR3 loop: CASSLRGPHYEQYF. The CDR3 DNA reads as TGTGCCAGCAGTTTACGAGGGCCGCACTACGAGCAGTACTTC.

The V and J genes are TRBV21-1 and TRBJ1-1; the table names TRBD1, a call not compared with the DNA. TRBV21-1 constitutes a pseudogene. This CDR3 has 16 amino acids. The DNA of the CDR3 is TGTGCCAGCAGCAAATTGTACCCGGGACATCGTTTTGGGGCTTTCTTT. Protein: CASSKLYPGHRFGAFF.

V is TRBV4-1 and J is TRBJ1-1; 7 bases line up with TRBD1. The germline V gene encodes CDR1 MGHRA and CDR2 YSYEKL. Losses at the gene ends were 6 bases for V and 3 bases for J; bases not matched to a gene: 4. The CDR3 sequence is 13 residues long. This CDR3 reads CASSWDSYTEAFF. The CDR3 bases are TGCGCCAGCAGTTGGGACAGCTACACTGAAGCTTTCTTT.

The chain links TRBV6-1 to TRBJ1-1; no reliable D call. Trimming took off 1 base at V and 0 bases at J, with 6 bases between the two ends. The CDR3 consists of 14 residues. Germline loops: CDR1 MNHNS, CDR2 SASEGT. Written as DNA, the CDR3 is TGTGCCAGCAGTGAAGAAACGGTGAACACTGAAGCTTTCTTT. Its translation is CASSEETVNTEAFF.

This chain connects TRBV29-1 to TRBJ1-2; 10 bases match TRBD1. The ends lost 3 bases at V and 6 bases at J; junction bases unmatched: 4. CDR3 length: 13 residues. Germline V gene lookup returns CDR1 SQVTM and CDR2 ANQGSEA. CDR3 bases: TGCAGCGTTGAGGGGGACAGGGGCGATGGCTACACCTTC. Translation gives CSVEGDRGDGYTF.

The rearrangement links TRBV6-5 to TRBJ1-1, with TRBD1 as a possible D gene (5 bases). Germline values: CDR1 MNHEY, CDR2 SVGAGI. V gave up 0 bases and J gave up 6 bases, with 8 bases separating them. The CDR3 runs to 13 residues. The CDR3 is CASSYSTGSEAFF. For the CDR3, the DNA is TGTGCCAGCAGTTACTCCACAGGATCTGAAGCTTTCTTT.

The genes are TRBV5-4 and TRBJ1-1; 8 bases are shared with TRBD1. The germline CDR1 and CDR2 sequences are SGHNT and YYREEE (reference sequence). J was trimmed by 3 bases and V by 4 bases; bases with no gene match: 5. The CDR3 has 14 amino acids. The CDR3 here is CASSRTGLDTEAFF. The CDR3 coding sequence is TGTGCCAGCAGCCGGACAGGGTTGGACACTGAAGCTTTCTTT.

The chain is built from TRBV27 and TRBJ1-4; TRBD1 might be the D (5 bases). The germline gives CDR1 MNHEY, CDR2 SMNVEV (reference sequence). V lost 3 bases to trimming and J lost 10 bases, with 12 bases between them. This CDR3 contains 13 residues. The CDR3 protein is CASSFNPGGKLFF. For the CDR3, the DNA is TGTGCCAGCAGTTTTAACCCCGGGGGAAAACTGTTTTTT.

This rearrangement joins TRBV19 to TRBJ2-3; a weak D match, TRBD2 (6 bases). CDR1 and CDR2 from the germline V gene are LNHDA and SQIVND (reference sequence). Trimming took off 5 bases at V and 10 bases at J, with 19 bases between the two ends. CDR3 length: 14 amino acids. CDR3 in amino acids: CASSFSDWEVPQYF. As DNA, the CDR3 is TGTGCCAGTAGTTTTTCCGATTGGGAGGTGCCGCAGTATTTT.

V gene TRBV6-6 combines with J gene TRBJ2-5; the D gene is possibly TRBD2 (5 bases). The V gene lost 6 bases and the J gene lost 11 bases, with 19 bases spanning the gap. The CDR3 length is 13 residues. Germline V gene sequence: CDR1 MNHNY, CDR2 SVGAGI (reference sequence). As DNA, the CDR3 is TGTGCCAGCAGCTTCAAGGGAGTGGAAGAGCAGTACTTC. Protein sequence: CASSFKGVEEQYF.

The genes are TRBV18 and TRBJ2-3, with 11 bases lining up with TRBD2. CDR3 length equals 17 residues. The germline V gene has CDR1 KGHSH and CDR2 LQKENI. V trimming: 2 bases; J trimming: 0 bases; junction bases outside the gene matches: 4. The DNA for the CDR3 is TGTGCCAGCTCACCAAGGAGACTAGCGGGGAGCACAGATACGCAGTATTTT. It translates to CASSPRRLAGSTDTQYF.

CDR3: CTSSQGRGRANEKLFF. As DNA, the CDR3 is TGCACCAGCAGCCAGGGCAGGGGGCGCGCGAATGAAAAACTGTTTTTT. The chain has TRBV1 and TRBJ1-4; the tabulated D call, TRBD1, remains unverified against the DNA. TRBV1 is a pseudogene segment. This CDR3 is 16 amino acids long.

The J gene is TRBJ2-3, the V gene TRBV25-1; tentatively, D is TRBD2 (7 bases). The germline V and J ends were trimmed by 7 bases and 4 bases, with 18 bases remaining between them. The CDR3 is made up of 15 amino acids. Germline V lookup: CDR1 MGHDK, CDR2 SYGVNS. CDR3 nucleotides: TGTGCCAGCAAGGAGGGGGGGGGCCGACCAGATACGCAGTATTTT. Its protein is CASKEGGGRPDTQYF.

This rearrangement joins TRBV27 to TRBJ2-7, with 7 bases lining up with TRBD1. The V gene end was trimmed by 6 bases and the J gene end by 0 bases; junction bases not matched to a gene: 2. The germline gives CDR1 MNHEY, CDR2 SMNVEV (reference sequence). CDR3 length: 13 residues. The CDR3 region is CASRQGSSYEQYF. In DNA form, the CDR3 reads TGTGCCAGCAGACAGGGGAGCTCCTACGAGCAGTACTTC.

This chain uses TRBV2 with TRBJ2-3; D is possibly TRBD2 (6 bases). The CDR3 runs 13 residues. Trimming shortened V by 6 bases and J by 5 bases, and 12 bases separated the two germline ends. CDR1 is SNHLY and CDR2 is FYNNEI in the germline V gene. The CDR3 DNA reads TGTGCCAGCAGCCCGGAGGGGTTAGATACGCAGTATTTT. This translates into CASSPEGLDTQYF.